What follows are 21 T cell receptor beta chains derived from one specimen sequenced in a study of T cell repertoires in cytomegalovirus infection. Each CDR3 protein gets one entry after TCRdb re-called the reads with MiXCR. The sample shows some 700,000 distinct CDR3 sequences, about a third of them seen only once. The sequenced sample consisted of PBMCs. The receptor source for this set is a human donor in good health (CMV status not recorded). Some clones in this sample may be carry-over from other donors' samples.

The table lists this clonotype with a few counts. This rearrangement joins TRBV20-1 to TRBJ2-1; no definite D call. The V gene's germline CDR1 is DFQATT and CDR2 SNEGSKA (reference sequence). Trimming took 8 bases from V and 0 from J, leaving 11 bases between them. CDR3 length: 13 amino acids. In nucleotides, the CDR3 is TGCAGTTCCGGCAGATTCTCCTACAATGAGCAGTTCTTC. Its translation is CSSGRFSYNEQFF.

Remarks on this clonotype: Likely a read error: the CDR3 ends without its conserved phenylalanine or tryptophan. Because the CDR3's place on the DNA is in doubt, the DNA is left out and the CDR3 is given as listed by TCRdb. The chain recombines TRBV6-6 with TRBJ1-6; TRBD1 is taken as the D call from the table, unchecked against the DNA. The CDR3 has 12 amino acids, counting both end residues. CDR1 is MNHNY and CDR2 is SVGAGI in the germline V gene (reference sequence). CDR3 sequence reads: CASSSGVGLGSL.

The chain recombines TRBV10-3 with TRBJ2-2, with a weak D call TRBD1 (6 bases). Germline CDR1 ENHRY, CDR2 SYGVKD. CDR3 length: 16 amino acids. V shed 7 bases and J shed 5 bases, with 20 bases lying between them. Here the CDR3 DNA reads TGTGCCATCACCCCCCTCGGGGACACTCGGACCGGGGAGCTGTTTTTT. It yields the protein CAITPLGDTRTGELFF.

This clonotype was recorded a few times. The rearrangement joins TRBV10-2 to TRBJ2-5, with D perhaps TRBD1 or TRBD2 (6 bases each). Germline V gives CDR1 WSHSY, CDR2 SAAADI. V lost 3 bases and J 7 bases, leaving 15 bases between the germline ends. There are 14 residues in the CDR3. The CDR3 reads CASSDVGGLGTQYF. The CDR3 bases are TGCGCCAGCAGTGACGTAGGGGGGCTGGGGACCCAGTACTTC.

This chain joins TRBV4-2 and TRBJ1-2, with D possibly matching TRBD1 (6 bases). With 0 bases removed from V and 4 bases from J, the gap between germline ends came to 18 bases. This CDR3 comprises 17 residues. Germline lookup yields CDR1 LGHNA and CDR2 YNFKEQ. For the CDR3, the DNA is TGTGCCAGCAGCCAAGAGGGGGCACAGGGCTTCGGCTATGGCTACACCTTC. Translation gives CASSQEGAQGFGYGYTF.

The V call is TRBV7-2, the J call TRBJ2-7; 12 bases map to TRBD2. V was pared by 4 bases and J by 5 bases, with 6 bases of the junction left unmatched. CDR3 length: 15 amino acids. CDR1 is SGHTA and CDR2 is FQGNSA in the germline V gene. The CDR3, as DNA: TGTGCCAGCAGCTCCCAGACTAGCGGGAGCAACGAGCAGTACTTC. Translation gives CASSSQTSGSNEQYF. The full variable domain, in which reference TRBV7-2 and TRBJ2-7 provide the parts outside the CDR3, is GAGVSQSPSNKVTEKGKDVELRCDPISGHTALYWYRQSLGQGLEFLIYFQGNSAPDKSGLPSDRFSAERTGGSVSTLTIQRTQQEDSAVYLCASSSQTSGSNEQYFGPGTRLTVT.

This clonotype occurred a few times. CDR3 loop: CASGLSGSYNEQFF. CDR3 nucleotides: TGTGCTAGTGGTTTGAGCGGGAGCTACAATGAGCAGTTCTTC. This chain joins TRBV12-5 and TRBJ2-1; 8 bases line up with TRBD2. This CDR3 spans 14 amino acids. Germline CDR1 is LGHNT and CDR2 is FRNRAP. The J segment lost 3 bases and the V segment lost 2 bases, leaving 0 bases of the junction unmatched.

The rearrangement uses TRBV9 and TRBJ1-4; D remains ambiguous. Germline CDR1 is SGDLS and CDR2 is YYNGEE. Trimming removed 2 bases from V and 8 bases from J, with 13 bases in between. This CDR3 comprises 14 residues. The CDR3 coding sequence is TGTGCCAGCAGCGTGGAGGGCGGCGGAGAAAAACTGTTTTTT. Amino acids: CASSVEGGGEKLFF. Full variable domain (rest looked up from reference TRBV9 and TRBJ1-4): DSGVTQTPKHLITATGQRVTLRCSPRSGDLSVYWYQQSLDQGLQFLIQYYNGEERAKGNILERFSAQQFPDLHSELNLSSLELGDSALYFCASSVEGGGEKLFFGSGTQLSVL.

The rearrangement joins TRBV5-4 to TRBJ1-2; 10 nucleotides match TRBD1. Germline trimming cut 4 bases from V and 0 bases from J; bases unmatched to any gene: 6. The CDR3 is 16 residues long. CDR1 is SGHNT, CDR2 YYREEE, per germline (reference sequence). The CDR3 DNA reads TGTGCCAGCAGCCCGGACAGGGGGTCCGCTAACTATGGCTACACCTTC. Translating it yields CASSPDRGSANYGYTF.

This clonotype was seen at least ten times. The rearrangement joins TRBV10-3 to TRBJ2-6; 7 positions agree with TRBD1. The V segment lost 4 bases and the J segment 0 bases; nucleotides outside the gene matches: 9. The CDR3 has 18 residues. The germline V gene has CDR1 ENHRY and CDR2 SYGVKD. In DNA form, the CDR3 reads TGTGCCATCAGTGGAGCGACCAGGGACAGCTCTGGGGCCAACGTCCTGACTTTC. Protein product: CAISGATRDSSGANVLTF.

This clonotype was counted a few times. The chain uses TRBV6-6 and TRBJ1-1, with D unclear. The germline CDR1 and CDR2 sequences are MNHNY and SVGAGI (reference sequence). Trimming took off 5 bases at V and 2 bases at J, with 18 bases between the two ends. This CDR3 is 16 amino acids long. The CDR3 spells CASSLLQMRHNTEAFF. As DNA, the CDR3 is TGTGCCAGCAGTCTTCTGCAGATGCGGCACAACACTGAAGCTTTCTTT.

The chain employs TRBV6-2 or TRBV6-3 and TRBJ2-3; 8 positions match TRBD1. V was clipped by 6 bases and J by 3 bases; unmatched bases: 11. Germline CDR1 MNHEY, CDR2 SVGEGT. The CDR3 is 16 residues long. CDR3 sequence: CASRGRDRSWTDTQYF. The CDR3 DNA reads TGTGCCAGCAGGGGCCGGGACAGGTCTTGGACAGATACGCAGTATTTT.

The table lists this clonotype with a count of one. This sequence joins TRBV28 and TRBJ2-2; 8 nucleotides match TRBD1. Trimming cost V 8 bases and J 4 bases; bases outside gene matches: 6. Germline V gene sequence: CDR1 MDHEN, CDR2 SYDVKM. The CDR3 contains 14 residues. In nucleotides, the CDR3 is TGTGCCAGCTGGACAGGGCTAAGCACCGGGGAGCTGTTTTTT. This translates into CASWTGLSTGELFF.

Of note for this clonotype: This sequence may be a read error, since a much larger clone differs from it by one base. V gene TRBV7-8 combines with J gene TRBJ1-1, with 7 bases that match TRBD1. J was trimmed by 4 bases and V by 3 bases; bases with no gene match: 5. Germline V gene lookup returns CDR1 SGHVS and CDR2 FQNEAQ. The CDR3 is 14 amino acids. The CDR3 spells CASSFGTVITEAFF. In nucleotides, the CDR3 is TGTGCCAGCAGCTTCGGGACAGTTATCACTGAAGCTTTCTTT. Filled out from reference TRBV7-8 and TRBJ1-1, the complete variable domain reads GAGVSQSPRYKVAKRGQDVALRCDPISGHVSLFWYQQALGQGPEFLTYFQNEAQLDKSGLPSDRFFAERPEGSVSTLKIQRTQQEDSAVYLCASSFGTVITEAFFGQGTRLTVV.

This clonotype has more than one count but fewer than ten. The CDR3 protein is CATSDPGQGSNQPQHF. CDR3 bases: TGTGCCACCAGTGATCCGGGACAGGGGTCCAATCAGCCCCAGCATTTT. V usage is TRBV24-1 and J usage is TRBJ1-5; 10 bases map to TRBD1. Germline CDR1 is KGHDR and CDR2 is SFDVKD. V was clipped by 3 bases and J by 3 bases; unmatched bases: 4. This CDR3 has 16 amino acids.

Only a few counts were recorded for this clonotype. The chain combines TRBV7-2 with TRBJ1-4; no firm D call. Trimming took 10 bases from V and 0 from J, leaving 9 bases between them. The CDR3 is 13 residues long. CDR1 SGHTA and CDR2 FQGNSA come from the germline V gene. The CDR3 DNA is TGTGCCACCTCGGGTGCAACTAATGAAAAACTGTTTTTT. Its translation is CATSGATNEKLFF.

The genes are TRBV15 and TRBJ1-5; D ambiguous. CDR1 and CDR2 from the germline V gene are LNHNV and YYDKDF (reference sequence). V lost 1 base to trimming and J lost 2 bases, with 6 bases between them. This CDR3 spans 14 amino acids. CDR3 sequence: CATSRAGCNQPQHF. CDR3 nucleotide sequence: TGTGCCACCAGCAGAGCTGGGTGCAATCAGCCCCAGCATTTT.

The J gene is TRBJ2-1, the V gene TRBV24-1; TRBD1 matches at 7 bases. Germline-derived CDR1 and CDR2 are KGHDR and SFDVKD. Trimming removed 2 bases from V and 7 bases from J; junction bases left unmatched: 4. This CDR3 has 14 amino acids. In DNA form, the CDR3 reads TGTGCCACCAGTGATTCGGGACAGCCTAATGAGCAGTTCTTC. The encoded protein is CATSDSGQPNEQFF.

This clonotype was recorded once. The V call is TRBV20-1, the J call TRBJ1-1; D is possibly TRBD1 (5 bases). Germline loops: CDR1 DFQATT, CDR2 SNEGSKA (reference sequence). Trimming cost V 7 bases and J 1 base, with 13 bases left between them. This CDR3 contains 13 residues. This chain's CDR3 is CSVPGRQNTEAFF. The CDR3 DNA sequence: TGCAGTGTTCCGGGACGGCAGAACACTGAAGCTTTCTTT.

This clonotype came up once. The rearrangement uses TRBV29-1 and TRBJ2-7; 15 nucleotides align to TRBD2. J lost 1 base, V lost 5 bases, and 9 bases had no gene match. Germline CDR1 SQVTM, CDR2 ANQGSEA. The CDR3 extends over 17 amino acids. CDR3 region: CSVWTSGRAGSSYEQYF. In nucleotides, the CDR3 is TGCAGCGTTTGGACTAGCGGGAGGGCCGGTTCGTCCTACGAGCAGTACTTC.

In this sample, this clonotype turned up many times. The chain couples TRBV7-3 to TRBJ2-1; D possibly corresponds to TRBD1 (5 bases). The CDR3 sequence is 15 residues long. V lost 6 bases and J lost 5, with 17 bases in between. Germline CDR1 and CDR2: SGHTA and FQGTGA. CDR3 region: CASSRTPSADNEQFF. DNA for the CDR3: TGTGCCAGCAGTCGGACACCCTCTGCCGACAATGAGCAGTTCTTC.